This is a list of T cell receptor beta chains from one sample in a study of shared clonotypes between healthy human individuals. Clones were sequenced by immunoSEQ multiplex PCR, and TCRdb holds only the in-frame ones, with some missing. Here the sample spans hundreds of thousands of clones, roughly 98% being singletons. Material for sequencing was naive CD8+ T cells sorted from blood. The receptors derive from a man under 40 in good health. Each CDR3 is given with its conserved first and last residue. D genes are given only for firm matches. Not all rows give a size; the values are once, few, many and, for expanded clones, a class.

v_call	d_call	clone_size	j_call	cdr3_aa	cdr3_nt
TRBV5-5	TRBD2	-	TRBJ2-7	CASSSGLAAEQYF	TGTGCCAGCAGCTCGGGACTAGCTGCCGAGCAGTACTTC
TRBV27	TRBD1	-	TRBJ2-7	CASSATGVGSFWEQYF	TGTGCCAGCAGTGCCACAGGGGTGGGGTCATTTTGGGAGCAGTACTTC
TRBV18	TRBD2	-	TRBJ2-1	CASSPLLAGSKGEQFF	TGTGCCAGCTCACCACTACTAGCGGGGTCGAAAGGTGAGCAGTTCTTC
TRBV27	-	-	TRBJ1-5	CASTLNQPQHF	TGTGCCAGCACCCTTAATCAGCCCCAGCATTTT
TRBV7-8	-	-	TRBJ2-1	CASSLVASDEQFF	TGTGCCAGCAGCTTAGTCGCCTCTGATGAGCAGTTCTTC
TRBV27	TRBD1	-	TRBJ2-7	CASSPIDGTEAYEQYF	TGTGCCAGCAGTCCAATAGACGGGACAGAAGCCTACGAGCAGTACTTC
TRBV11-3	-	-	TRBJ2-3	CASSYGADTQYF	TGTGCCAGCTCCTATGGGGCGGATACGCAGTATTTT
TRBV6-1	-	-	TRBJ1-3	CASSEDGPSSGNTIYF	TGTGCCAGCAGTGAAGACGGACCCTCCTCTGGAAACACCATATATTTT
TRBV27	TRBD2	-	TRBJ2-1	CASSLSPSGRANEQFF	TGTGCCAGCAGTTTATCTCCTAGCGGGAGGGCCAATGAGCAGTTCTTC
TRBV28	TRBD1	-	TRBJ1-4	CASTGDRAVEKLFF	TGTGCCAGCACTGGAGACAGGGCGGTTGAAAAACTGTTTTTT
TRBV6-5	TRBD2	-	TRBJ2-7	CASSYVAGGPLDEQYF	TGTGCCAGCAGTTACGTGGCGGGAGGGCCTCTGGACGAGCAGTACTTC
TRBV29-1	TRBD1	-	TRBJ2-7	CSVEESDRGEYEQYF	TGCAGCGTTGAAGAATCAGACAGGGGCGAATACGAGCAGTACTTC
TRBV19	TRBD1	-	TRBJ1-1	CASSMDRGGTEAFF	TGTGCCAGTAGTATGGACAGGGGAGGCACTGAAGCTTTCTTT
TRBV2	-	-	TRBJ2-7	CASSDGYEQYF	TGTGCCAGCAGTGACGGATACGAGCAGTACTTC
TRBV7-9	-	-	TRBJ2-7	CASASDWEQYF	TGTGCCAGCGCTAGCGACTGGGAGCAGTACTTC
TRBV7-9	-	-	TRBJ1-1	CASSLGVRTEAFF	TGTGCCAGCAGCTTGGGGGTTCGAACTGAAGCTTTCTTT
TRBV11-2	TRBD1	-	TRBJ1-1	CASSFPGQPLTEAFF	TGTGCCAGCAGCTTCCCGGGACAGCCTCTTACTGAAGCTTTCTTT
TRBV27	-	-	TRBJ2-1	CASRVLSPLDYNEQFF	TGTGCCAGCAGGGTTCTTAGCCCACTTGACTACAATGAGCAGTTCTTC
TRBV5-1	-	-	TRBJ2-1	CASSLSDEQFF	TGCGCCAGCAGCTTAAGTGATGAGCAGTTCTTC
TRBV11-3	TRBD2	-	TRBJ2-7	CASSLDMTSDYEQYF	TGTGCCAGCAGCTTAGATATGACTAGCGACTACGAGCAGTACTTC
TRBV9	TRBD1	-	TRBJ2-6	CASSVAWGQGAPGANVLTF	TGTGCCAGCAGCGTAGCTTGGGGACAGGGGGCGCCTGGGGCCAACGTCCTGACTTTC
TRBV11-2	TRBD1	-	TRBJ2-3	CASKRGRWQADTQYF	TGTGCCAGCAAAAGGGGGCGGTGGCAAGCCGATACGCAGTATTTT
TRBV7-3	TRBD2	-	TRBJ2-1	CASSLLAGAYNEQFF	TGTGCCAGCAGCTTATTGGCGGGAGCCTACAATGAGCAGTTCTTC
TRBV28	-	-	TRBJ2-1	CASSRPVSWYNEQFF	TGTGCCAGCAGCCGGCCTGTTAGCTGGTACAATGAGCAGTTCTTC
TRBV27	-	-	TRBJ1-5	CASSSLGVSGNQPQHF	TGTGCCAGCAGTTCCCTAGGGGTTTCGGGCAATCAGCCCCAGCATTTT
TRBV4-3	-	-	TRBJ1-2	CASSQGYSYGYTF	TGCGCCAGCAGCCAAGGGTATAGCTATGGCTACACCTTC
TRBV6-6	-	once	TRBJ1-4	CASSSVRDEKLFF	TGTGCCAGCAGTTCCGTCCGGGATGAAAAACTGTTTTTT
TRBV6-6	-	-	TRBJ1-1	CASSPGVATEAFF	TGTGCCAGCAGTCCAGGGGTTGCCACTGAAGCTTTCTTT
TRBV9	-	-	TRBJ2-2	CASSYGGAGGELFF	TGTGCCAGCAGCTATGGGGGAGCGGGCGGGGAGCTGTTTTTT
TRBV5-1	TRBD1	once	TRBJ1-1	CASSVLQPGQGNTEAFF	TGCGCCAGCAGCGTCCTCCAACCGGGACAGGGGAACACTGAAGCTTTCTTT
TRBV7-9	-	-	TRBJ2-2	CASSLVPGTDTGELFF	TGTGCCAGCAGCTTAGTTCCGGGGACTGACACCGGGGAGCTGTTTTTT